The clone carrying this T cell receptor beta chain was detected ten times or more. Its antigen is not identified. Between the trimmed V and J ends, which lost 6 bases and 5 bases, there was a span of 16 bases. The CDR3 has 15 amino acids. TCRdb itself ran the reads through MiXCR, one entry per CDR3 protein. The sample records fewer than 400,000 distinct CDR3 sequences, 15% to 20% being singletons. This record belongs to a study of T cell repertoires in cytomegalovirus infection. Looking at the study overall: Based on public TCR beta signatures, there were indications of CMV infection and of a matching HLA type.

Study results and caveats: Public TCR beta family frequency separated CMV-and-HLA carriers, including in an independent cohort. Ex vivo responses were dominated by HLA-C-restricted CMV-specific TCR beta clonotypes.

The receptor was isolated from a human donor in good health (CMV status not recorded). Some clones in this sample may be carry-over from other donors' samples. Material: PBMCs. The chain links TRBV12-3 or TRBV12-4 to TRBJ2-2; maybe TRBD2 (5 bases). For the CDR3, the DNA is TGTGCCAGCAGCCCCCTCCGAGGGAGAACCGGGGAGCTGTTTTTT. Translated, it gives CASSPLRGRTGELFF.